The rows below give T cell receptor beta chains drawn from one sample of a study of breast tumors, draining lymph nodes, adjacent tissues. TCRdb passed the multiplex PCR reads through MiXCR, listing each CDR3 protein once. The sample gives about 53,000 distinct CDR3 sequences, roughly 39% of which show up once; more than 9% is in the top ten. The sequencing input was breast tumor tissue. The receptors originated from a female donor with breast cancer. Some clones in this sample may be carry-over from other donors' samples. Each CDR3 is given with its conserved first and last residue. A D gene is named only where the DNA matches it firmly. A clone size is listed for some rows: how often the clone was seen (once, few, many), or a class if it is expanded.

V: TRBV5-1; size: few; J: TRBJ2-7; D: TRBD2; CDR3: CASSLALAGTYEQYF; DNA: TGCGCCAGCAGCTTGGCGCTAGCGGGAACCTACGAGCAGTACTTC
V: TRBV5-1; size: many; J: TRBJ2-3; D: -; CDR3: CASSLEGPTDTQYF; DNA: TGCGCCAGCAGCTTGGAGGGTCCCACAGATACGCAGTATTTT
V: TRBV18; size: few; J: TRBJ1-1; D: -; CDR3: CASSPPLTEAFF; DNA: TGTGCCAGCTCACCCCCCTTGACTGAAGCTTTCTTT
V: TRBV5-1; size: many; J: TRBJ1-6; D: -; CDR3: CASSPDGAEGSPLHF; DNA: TGCGCCAGCAGCCCGGATGGGGCAGAGGGGTCACCCCTCCACTTT
V: TRBV7-3; size: -; J: TRBJ2-2; D: TRBD1; CDR3: CASRSQGAGTGELLF; DNA: TGTGCCAGCAGGTCACAGGGGGCGGGTACCGGGGAGCTGCTTTTT
V: TRBV19; size: many; J: TRBJ1-6; D: -; CDR3: CASKGGNSPLHF; DNA: TGTGCCAGTAAAGGCGGGAATTCACCCCTCCACTTT
V: TRBV19; size: once; J: TRBJ1-1; D: -; CDR3: CASSPHEGMNTEAFF; DNA: TGTGCCAGCAGTCCGCACGAAGGAATGAACACTGAAGCTTTCTTT
V: TRBV4-1; size: many; J: TRBJ2-5; D: -; CDR3: CASSQDESGRETQYF; DNA: TGCGCCAGCAGCCAAGATGAGTCTGGGAGAGAGACCCAGTACTTC
V: TRBV7-6; size: -; J: TRBJ2-7; D: TRBD2; CDR3: CASSRSPGRAGEQYF; DNA: TGTGCCAGCAGTCGTAGTCCGGGGAGGGCTGGAGAGCAGTACTTC
V: TRBV9; size: many; J: TRBJ1-2; D: -; CDR3: CASSVEQGYGYTF; DNA: TGTGCCAGCAGCGTAGAACAGGGCTATGGCTACACCTTC
V: TRBV7-2; size: many; J: TRBJ2-1; D: TRBD2; CDR3: CASSSGTSGYNEQFF; DNA: TGTGCCAGCAGCTCCGGGACTAGCGGGTACAATGAGCAGTTCTTC
V: TRBV7-2; size: -; J: TRBJ1-6; D: TRBD1; CDR3: CASSVIGRDSSGSPLHF; DNA: TGTGCCAGCAGCGTTATAGGGCGGGACAGCTCAGGTTCACCCCTCCACTTT
V: TRBV9; size: many; J: TRBJ2-3; D: -; CDR3: CASSVAYLTDTQYF; DNA: TGTGCCAGCAGCGTAGCTTACCTCACAGATACGCAGTATTTT
V: TRBV6-5; size: many; J: TRBJ2-1; D: TRBD2; CDR3: CASSHGSGRAYNEQFF; DNA: TGTGCCAGCAGTCACGGTAGCGGGAGGGCCTACAATGAGCAGTTCTTC
V: TRBV14; size: -; J: TRBJ2-7; D: -; CDR3: CASSQDLVAIREQYF; DNA: TGTGCCAGCAGCCAAGATCTCGTCGCGATCCGCGAGCAGTACTTC
V: TRBV7-9; size: many; J: TRBJ2-3; D: -; CDR3: CASSQKDTQYF; DNA: TGTGCCAGCAGTCAAAAAGATACGCAGTATTTT
V: TRBV24-1; size: many; J: TRBJ2-1; D: TRBD2; CDR3: CATSDWTSGRFDEQFF; DNA: TGTGCCACCAGTGATTGGACTAGCGGGAGGTTCGATGAGCAGTTCTTC
V: TRBV11-2; size: many; J: TRBJ2-7; D: TRBD1; CDR3: CASSSTGATSYEQYF; DNA: TGTGCCAGCAGCTCGACAGGGGCTACCTCCTACGAGCAGTACTTC
V: TRBV7-8; size: many; J: TRBJ2-1; D: TRBD2; CDR3: CASSLVAGLAAYNEQFF; DNA: TGTGCCAGCAGCTTAGTCGCGGGACTAGCGGCTTACAATGAGCAGTTCTTC
V: TRBV15; size: -; J: TRBJ2-7; D: TRBD2; CDR3: CATSRDPGGTYEQYF; DNA: TGTGCCACCAGCAGAGATCCGGGAGGAACCTACGAGCAGTACTTC
V: TRBV15; size: -; J: TRBJ1-6; D: -; CDR3: CATSRYSTSSYNSPLHF; DNA: TGTGCCACCAGCAGATACTCGACCAGCTCCTATAATTCACCCCTCCACTTT
V: TRBV10-1; size: -; J: TRBJ2-3; D: TRBD2; CDR3: CAKGSSGRSDTQYF; DNA: TGCGCCAAGGGGTCTAGCGGGAGGTCGGATACGCAGTATTTT